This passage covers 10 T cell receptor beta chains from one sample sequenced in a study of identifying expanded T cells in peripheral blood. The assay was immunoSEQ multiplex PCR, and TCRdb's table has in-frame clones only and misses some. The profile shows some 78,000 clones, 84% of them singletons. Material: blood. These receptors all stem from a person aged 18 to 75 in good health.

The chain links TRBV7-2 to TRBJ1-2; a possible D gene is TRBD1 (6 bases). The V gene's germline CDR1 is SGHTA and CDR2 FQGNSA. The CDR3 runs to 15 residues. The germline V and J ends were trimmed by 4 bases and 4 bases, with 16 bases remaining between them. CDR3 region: CASSSIGGLLYGYTF. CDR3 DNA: TGTGCCAGCAGCTCGATCGGGGGGCTACTCTATGGCTACACCTTC.

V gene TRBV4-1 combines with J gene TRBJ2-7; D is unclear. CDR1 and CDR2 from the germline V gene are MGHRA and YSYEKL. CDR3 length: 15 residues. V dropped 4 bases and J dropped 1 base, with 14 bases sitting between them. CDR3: CASSLQSTESYEQYF. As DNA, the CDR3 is TGCGCCAGCAGCCTCCAAAGCACAGAATCCTACGAGCAGTACTTC.

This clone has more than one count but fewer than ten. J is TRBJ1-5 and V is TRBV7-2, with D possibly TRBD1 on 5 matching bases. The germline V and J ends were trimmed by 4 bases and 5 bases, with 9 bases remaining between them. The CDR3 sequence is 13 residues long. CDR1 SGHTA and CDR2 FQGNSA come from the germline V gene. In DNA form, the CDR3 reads TGTGCCAGCAGCTCGGCGGGGGATCAGCCCCAGCATTTT. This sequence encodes CASSSAGDQPQHF.

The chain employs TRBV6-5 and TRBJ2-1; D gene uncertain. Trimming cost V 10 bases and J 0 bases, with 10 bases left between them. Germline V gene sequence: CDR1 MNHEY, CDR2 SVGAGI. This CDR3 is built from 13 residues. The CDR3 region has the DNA TGTGCCACCTCAATCCGCTCCTACAATGAGCAGTTCTTC. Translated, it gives CATSIRSYNEQFF.

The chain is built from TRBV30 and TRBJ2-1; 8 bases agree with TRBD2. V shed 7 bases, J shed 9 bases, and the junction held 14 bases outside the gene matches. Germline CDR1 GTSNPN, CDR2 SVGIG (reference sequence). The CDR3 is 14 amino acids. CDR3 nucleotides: TGTGCCTCCGACCTGGGACTAGAGAGGGGTGAGCAGTTCTTC. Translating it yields CASDLGLERGEQFF.

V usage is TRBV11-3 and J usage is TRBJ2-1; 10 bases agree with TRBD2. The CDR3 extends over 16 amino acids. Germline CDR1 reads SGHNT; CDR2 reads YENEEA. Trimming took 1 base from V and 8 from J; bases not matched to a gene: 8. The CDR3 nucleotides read TGTGCCAGCAGCTTAGGAAGGAGCGGGAGGGTCGATGAGCAGTTCTTC. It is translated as CASSLGRSGRVDEQFF.

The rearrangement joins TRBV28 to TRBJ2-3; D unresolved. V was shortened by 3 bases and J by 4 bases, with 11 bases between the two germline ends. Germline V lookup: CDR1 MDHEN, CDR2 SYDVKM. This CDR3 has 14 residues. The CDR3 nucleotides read TGTGCCAGCAGTTTCACCGTGTCAGCAGATACGCAGTATTTT. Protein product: CASSFTVSADTQYF.

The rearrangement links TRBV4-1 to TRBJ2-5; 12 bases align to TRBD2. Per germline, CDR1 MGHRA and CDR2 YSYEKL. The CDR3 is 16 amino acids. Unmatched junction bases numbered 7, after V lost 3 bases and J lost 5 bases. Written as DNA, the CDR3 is TGCGCCAGCAGCCAGGAGTCTAGCGGGAGGGGGGAGACCCAGTACTTC. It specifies CASSQESSGRGETQYF.

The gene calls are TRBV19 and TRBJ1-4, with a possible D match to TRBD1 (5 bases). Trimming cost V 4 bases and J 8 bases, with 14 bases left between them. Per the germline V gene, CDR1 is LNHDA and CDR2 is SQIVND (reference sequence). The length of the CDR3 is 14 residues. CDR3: CASSTRVPAEKLFF. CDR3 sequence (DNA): TGTGCCAGTAGTACCAGGGTACCTGCAGAAAAACTGTTTTTT.

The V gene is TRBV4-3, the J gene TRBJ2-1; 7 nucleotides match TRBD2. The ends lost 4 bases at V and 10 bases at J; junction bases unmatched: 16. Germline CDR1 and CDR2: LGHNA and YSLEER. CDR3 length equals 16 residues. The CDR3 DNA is TGCGCCAGCAGCCCCGTCCTGGGCGGGAGTGTCGGGGAGCAGTTCTTC. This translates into CASSPVLGGSVGEQFF.